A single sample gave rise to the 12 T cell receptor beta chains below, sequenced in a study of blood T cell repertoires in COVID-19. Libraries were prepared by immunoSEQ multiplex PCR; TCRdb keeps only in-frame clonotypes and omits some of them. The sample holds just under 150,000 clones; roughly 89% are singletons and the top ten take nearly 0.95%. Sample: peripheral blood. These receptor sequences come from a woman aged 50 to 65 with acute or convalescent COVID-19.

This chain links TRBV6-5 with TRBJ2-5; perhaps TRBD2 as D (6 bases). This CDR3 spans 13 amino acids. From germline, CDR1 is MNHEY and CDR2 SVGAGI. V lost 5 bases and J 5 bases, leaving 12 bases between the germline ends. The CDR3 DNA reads TGTGCCAGCAGTCGGGAGAGGCTGGAGACCCAGTACTTC. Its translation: CASSRERLETQYF.

The DNA for the CDR3 is TGTGCCAGCAGATGGACTAGCGGGAGTTTCAACGAGCAGTACTTC. Translating it yields CASRWTSGSFNEQYF. The rearrangement joins TRBV2 to TRBJ2-7; 13 bases line up with TRBD2. Trimming cost V 6 bases and J 5 bases; bases outside gene matches: 7. The V gene's germline CDR1 is SNHLY and CDR2 FYNNEI. The CDR3 is 15 amino acids. Looking up the rest from reference TRBV2 and TRBJ2-7 gives the full variable domain: EPEVTQTPSHQVTQMGQEVILRCVPISNHLYFYWYRQILGQKVEFLVSFYNNEISEKSEIFDDQFSVERPDGSNFTLKIRSTKLEDSAMYFCASRWTSGSFNEQYFGPGTRLTVT.

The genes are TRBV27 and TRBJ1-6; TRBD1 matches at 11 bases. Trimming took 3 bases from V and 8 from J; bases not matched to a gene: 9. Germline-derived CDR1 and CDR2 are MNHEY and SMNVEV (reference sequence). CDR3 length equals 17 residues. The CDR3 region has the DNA TGTGCCAGCAGTTTCTCCTGGACAGGGGGCGAGTATTCACCCCTCCACTTT. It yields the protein CASSFSWTGGEYSPLHF.

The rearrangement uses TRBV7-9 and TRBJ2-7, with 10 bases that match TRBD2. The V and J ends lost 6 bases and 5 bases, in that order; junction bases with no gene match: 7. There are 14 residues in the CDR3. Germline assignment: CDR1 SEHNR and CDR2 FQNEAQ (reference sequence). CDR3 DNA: TGTGCCAGCAGTCTGAGCGGGGGGGTGGACGAGCAGTACTTC. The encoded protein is CASSLSGGVDEQYF.

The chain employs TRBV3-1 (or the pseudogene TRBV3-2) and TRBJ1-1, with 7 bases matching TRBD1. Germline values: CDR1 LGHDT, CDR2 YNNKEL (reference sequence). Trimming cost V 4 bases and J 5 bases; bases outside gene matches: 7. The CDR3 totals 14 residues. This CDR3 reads CASSRQGGRTEAFF. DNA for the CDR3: TGTGCCAGCAGCCGCCAGGGGGGTCGAACTGAAGCTTTCTTT.

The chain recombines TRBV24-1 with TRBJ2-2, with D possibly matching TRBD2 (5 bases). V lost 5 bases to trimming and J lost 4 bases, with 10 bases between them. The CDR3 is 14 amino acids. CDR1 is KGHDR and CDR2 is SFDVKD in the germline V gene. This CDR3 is CATSVEDPTGELFF. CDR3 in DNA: TGTGCCACCAGTGTGGAGGACCCCACCGGGGAGCTGTTTTTT.

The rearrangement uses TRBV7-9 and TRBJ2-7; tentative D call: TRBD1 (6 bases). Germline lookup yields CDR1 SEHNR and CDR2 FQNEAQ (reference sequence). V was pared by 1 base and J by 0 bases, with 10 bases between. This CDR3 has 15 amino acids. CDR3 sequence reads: CASSLDRVSSYEQYF. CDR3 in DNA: TGTGCCAGCAGCTTAGACAGGGTAAGCTCCTACGAGCAGTACTTC. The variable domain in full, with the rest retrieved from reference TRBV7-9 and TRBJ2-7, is DTGVSQNPRHKITKRGQNVTFRCDPISEHNRLYWYRQTLGQGPEFLTYFQNEAQLEKSRLLSDRFSAERPKGSFSTLEIQRTEQGDSAMYLCASSLDRVSSYEQYFGPGTRLTVT.

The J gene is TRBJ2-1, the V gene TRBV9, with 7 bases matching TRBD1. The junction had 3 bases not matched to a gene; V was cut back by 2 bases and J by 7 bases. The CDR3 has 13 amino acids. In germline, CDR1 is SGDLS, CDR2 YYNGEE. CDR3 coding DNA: TGTGCCAGCAGCGTTGGACAGGTAAATGAGCAGTTCTTC. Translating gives CASSVGQVNEQFF.

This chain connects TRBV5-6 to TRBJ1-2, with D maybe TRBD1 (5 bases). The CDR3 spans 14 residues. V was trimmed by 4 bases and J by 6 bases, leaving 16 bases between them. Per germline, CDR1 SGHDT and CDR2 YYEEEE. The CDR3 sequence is CASSLRGPVNGYTF. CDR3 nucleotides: TGTGCCAGCAGCCTGCGGGGCCCGGTAAATGGCTACACCTTC. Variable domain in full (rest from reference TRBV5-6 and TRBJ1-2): DAGVTQSPTHLIKTRGQQVTLRCSPKSGHDTVSWYQQALGQGPQFIFQYYEEEERQRGNFPDRFSGHQFPNYSSELNVNALLLGDSALYLCASSLRGPVNGYTFGSGTRLTVV.

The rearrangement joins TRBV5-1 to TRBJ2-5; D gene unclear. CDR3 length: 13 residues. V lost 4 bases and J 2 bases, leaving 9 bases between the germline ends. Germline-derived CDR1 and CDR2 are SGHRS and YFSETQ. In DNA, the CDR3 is TGCGCCAGCAGCCCCCTCCAGCAAGAGACCCAGTACTTC. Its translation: CASSPLQQETQYF.

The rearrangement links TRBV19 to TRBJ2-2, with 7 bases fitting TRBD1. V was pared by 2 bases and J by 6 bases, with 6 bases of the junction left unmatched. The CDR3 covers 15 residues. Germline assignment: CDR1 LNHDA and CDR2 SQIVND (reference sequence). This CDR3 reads CASSIRGQVSGELFF. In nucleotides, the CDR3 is TGTGCCAGTAGTATACGAGGACAGGTATCCGGGGAGCTGTTTTTT. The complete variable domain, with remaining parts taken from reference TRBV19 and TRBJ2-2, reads DGGITQSPKYLFRKEGQNVTLSCEQNLNHDAMYWYRQDPGQGLRLIYYSQIVNDFQKGDIAEGYSVSREKKESFPLTVTSAQKNPTAFYLCASSIRGQVSGELFFGEGSRLTVL.

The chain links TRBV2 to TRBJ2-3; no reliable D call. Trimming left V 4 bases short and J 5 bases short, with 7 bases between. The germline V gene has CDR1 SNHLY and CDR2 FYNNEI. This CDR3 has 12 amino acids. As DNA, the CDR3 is TGTGCCAGCAGTGCGACGGGAGATACGCAGTATTTT. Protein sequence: CASSATGDTQYF.